This TCR beta chain is drawn from a study of PD-L1 blockade in urothelial cancer. Assay used: immunoSEQ multiplex PCR; TCRdb lists only in-frame clones, some missing. Of about 81,000 clones in the sample, roughly nine tenths are singletons; the top ten hold approximately 9%. This clone was found a few times. This CDR3 is 16 amino acids long. CDR1 is SGHTA, CDR2 FQGNSA, per germline. J gave up 9 bases and V 5 bases, and 8 bases lay outside the gene matches. This clonotype was sampled from a man between 60 and 75 years old with urothelial cancer. The source was PBMCs, collected around atezolizumab (anti-PD-L1) treatment. The chain links TRBV7-2 to TRBJ2-1; 15 bases line up with TRBD2. This chain's CDR3 is CASSPGLAGGLGEQFF. The DNA for the CDR3 is TGTGCCAGCAGCCCAGGACTAGCGGGAGGGTTGGGTGAGCAGTTCTTC.